Reported below is one T cell receptor beta chain. Sequenced by immunoSEQ multiplex PCR; TCRdb stores in-frame clones only, minus some. The sample holds roughly 25,000 clones, 78% seen once. Treatment given: preoperative locoregional IRX-2 cytokine immunotherapy. Preoperative locoregional IRX-2 cytokine immunotherapy was tested in the phase Ib source study. This record belongs to a study of preoperative IRX-2 immunotherapy in early breast cancer. CDR1 is MDHEN and CDR2 is SYDVKM in the germline V gene. The V end was cut by 3 bases, the J end by 2 bases, with 11 bases between. CDR3 length equals 14 residues.

This sample comprised lymph node tissue, obtained before IRX-2 immunotherapy. V and J are TRBV28 and TRBJ2-7, with unresolved D. The sequence was obtained from a human donor with breast cancer. The CDR3 nucleotides are TGTGCCAGCAGTTTCCCGACCGCGACCTACGAGCAGTACTTC. This encodes CASSFPTATYEQYF.